This T cell receptor beta chain was identified during a study of OX40 agonist ivuxolimab in advanced cancers. Measured with immunoSEQ multiplex PCR; TCRdb has only the in-frame clones, and not every one. The table includes tens of thousands of clones, nearly 90% detected once. The sample was CD4+ or CD8+ T cells sorted from blood, taken in a trial of the OX40 agonist ivuxolimab. The TCR comes from an adult with an advanced solid tumor such as melanoma, head and neck, liver or kidney cancer.

The chain's CDR3 is CASRGTSGGEETQYF. In nucleotides, the CDR3 is TGTGCCAGCCGGGGGACTAGCGGGGGCGAGGAGACCCAGTACTTC. V is TRBV18 and J is TRBJ2-5; TRBD2 matches at 14 bases. This CDR3 spans 15 amino acids. The junction had 7 bases not matched to a gene; V was cut back by 8 bases and J by 5 bases. In germline, CDR1 is KGHSH, CDR2 LQKENI.